The 32 T cell receptor beta chains in this list originate from one sample, sequenced in a study of regulatory T cells in long-lasting Graves disease. The TCR beta library used iRepertoire HTBI primers with Arm-PCR amplification of CDR3. TCRdb reanalysed the multiplex PCR reads using MiXCR and keeps one entry per CDR3 protein. The sample has about 530,000 distinct CDR3 sequences; approximately 16% are singletons. Time point defined: newly diagnosed GD, antithyroid drugs for less than 3 months. Isolated PBMC RNA provided the starting material for the TCR library. This sample also appeared in a second study, on T cells in Graves' hyperthyroidism and ophthalmopathy.

This specimen consisted of peripheral blood mononuclear cells (PBMCs), obtained at new diagnosis, from a patient treated with antithyroid drugs. These receptors were taken from a woman aged 35-60 years with Graves disease.

A remark on this clonotype: The junction and the germline gene differ at one end; a read error may be behind it. V is TRBV19 and J is TRBJ2-2; D is unresolved. The CDR3 covers 13 residues. Germline V gene sequence: CDR1 LNHDA, CDR2 SQIVND (reference sequence). The CDR3 reads CASSIEGTGELFF. The DNA of the CDR3 is TGTGCCAGTAGCATAGAAGGCACCGGGGAGCTGTTTTTT.

This clonotype was seen ten or more times. The chain couples TRBV2 to TRBJ1-3; D is ambiguous. The V end lost 4 bases, the J end lost 0 bases, and 10 bases lay between the germline ends. Germline loops: CDR1 SNHLY, CDR2 FYNNEI. CDR3 length: 15 amino acids. The CDR3 loop reads CASSVGQASGNTIYF. In DNA form, the CDR3 reads TGTGCCAGCAGTGTAGGGCAGGCCTCTGGAAACACCATATATTTT.

This chain joins TRBV19 and TRBJ2-5; 10 bases are a match to TRBD1. Per the germline V gene, CDR1 is LNHDA and CDR2 is SQIVND (reference sequence). The CDR3 loop spans 18 amino acids. Losses at the gene ends were 6 bases for V and 3 bases for J; bases not matched to a gene: 16. The CDR3 protein is CASSTRPGDRGLEETQYF. CDR3 nucleotide sequence: TGTGCCAGTAGCACCCGCCCGGGAGACAGGGGGCTGGAAGAGACCCAGTACTTC.

This clonotype has at least ten counts. The rearrangement links TRBV5-1 to TRBJ2-3; D unclear. Germline CDR1 SGHRS, CDR2 YFSETQ. CDR3 length: 13 residues. The V end lost 2 bases, the J end lost 4 bases, and 8 bases lay between the germline ends. CDR3: CASSFPGADTQYF. The CDR3 DNA sequence: TGCGCCAGCAGCTTCCCAGGAGCAGATACGCAGTATTTT.

This clonotype came up many times. The chain uses TRBV7-8 and TRBJ1-1; D uncertain. This CDR3 spans 12 amino acids. Trimming took off 5 bases at V and 1 base at J, with 5 bases between the two ends. The germline V gene has CDR1 SGHVS and CDR2 FQNEAQ. This CDR3 is CASSTWNTEAFF. CDR3 nucleotides: TGTGCCAGCAGCACTTGGAACACTGAAGCTTTCTTT.

This clonotype was detected many times. J is TRBJ1-2 and V is TRBV3-1; D unresolved. The germline V gene has CDR1 LGHDT and CDR2 YNNKEL (reference sequence). V lost 4 bases and J lost 0, with 15 bases in between. This CDR3 comprises 16 residues. The CDR3 sequence is CASSRTDIHPNYGYTF. Written as DNA, the CDR3 is TGTGCCAGCAGCCGTACAGACATTCATCCTAACTATGGCTACACCTTC.

As for this clonotype: A much larger clonotype is one base distant, so this may be a read error. The rearrangement links TRBV20-1 to TRBJ2-3; TRBD1 matches at 8 bases. The last part of the DNA fits TRBJ2-7 better; the J call may be wrong. Germline V gene lookup returns CDR1 DFQATT and CDR2 SNEGSKA (reference sequence). The CDR3 is 14 amino acids. Written as DNA, the CDR3 is TGCAGTGCGGAAGGACAGGGAAGCTGGAATGAGCAGTACTTC. Residues: CSAEGQGSWNEQYF.

This clonotype was detected ten times or more. The rearrangement joins TRBV6-1 to TRBJ2-2, with D possibly matching TRBD1 (6 bases). The CDR3 extends over 15 amino acids. Germline CDR1 reads MNHNS; CDR2 reads SASEGT. V lost 6 bases and J 1 base, leaving 12 bases between the germline ends. In nucleotides, the CDR3 is TGTGCCAGCAGGAAGCCGACAGGGAACACCGGGGAGCTGTTTTTT. It codes for CASRKPTGNTGELFF.

In its sample, this clonotype was seen many times. The chain is built from TRBV27 and TRBJ2-4; TRBD2 matches at 9 bases. The CDR3 runs 16 residues. With 5 bases clipped from V and 3 bases from J, the junction kept 8 bases outside the gene matches. From germline, CDR1 is MNHEY and CDR2 SMNVEV (reference sequence). The CDR3 region has the DNA TGTGCCAGCAGTGTTAGCGGGGGCTCATACAAAAACATTCAGTACTTC. It encodes CASSVSGGSYKNIQYF.

This clonotype occurred a few times. The chain joins TRBV5-1 to TRBJ2-7; TRBD1 aligns across 9 bases. The germline CDR1 and CDR2 sequences are SGHRS and YFSETQ. There are 15 residues in the CDR3. The V gene end was trimmed by 4 bases and the J gene end by 1 base; junction bases not matched to a gene: 6. CDR3 sequence: CASSPGDRVSYEQYF. In DNA, the CDR3 is TGCGCCAGCAGCCCTGGGGACAGGGTTTCCTACGAGCAGTACTTC.

About this clonotype itself: A much more abundant neighbour one base away suggests this may be a read error. The chain joins TRBV24-1 to TRBJ2-1, with D possibly TRBD2 on 6 matching bases. Germline loops: CDR1 KGHDR, CDR2 SFDVKD. Trimming left V 9 bases short and J 5 bases short, with 16 bases between. The CDR3 spans 14 residues. The CDR3 protein is CATGRTGGDNEQFF. The CDR3 DNA follows: TGTGCCACCGGTCGTACAGGCGGGGACAATGAGCAGTTCTTC.

The sample holds many counts of this clonotype. V is TRBV20-1 and J is TRBJ1-5; no reliable D call. This CDR3 is 12 amino acids long. V was pared by 1 base and J by 4 bases, with 5 bases between. The germline V gene encodes CDR1 DFQATT and CDR2 SNEGSKA (reference sequence). The CDR3 sequence is CSARGPNQPQHF. DNA of the CDR3: TGCAGTGCTAGAGGCCCGAATCAGCCCCAGCATTTT.

V is TRBV27 and J is TRBJ2-2; no firm D call. CDR3 size: 15 residues. Germline values: CDR1 MNHEY, CDR2 SMNVEV (reference sequence). Trimming removed 0 bases from V and 6 bases from J, with 11 bases in between. CDR3 DNA: TGTGCCAGCAGTTTATCCGGACCTTGGGCCGGGGAGCTGTTTTTT. This encodes CASSLSGPWAGELFF.

The chain has TRBV7-2 and TRBJ1-1; 8 bases are shared with TRBD1. Per the germline V gene, CDR1 is SGHTA and CDR2 is FQGNSA. The CDR3 runs to 16 residues. V trimming: 2 bases; J trimming: 1 base; junction bases outside the gene matches: 6. As DNA, the CDR3 is TGTGCCAGCAGCTTAATCCTGGGACAGGCGAACACTGAAGCTTTCTTT. Translation: CASSLILGQANTEAFF.

In its sample, this clonotype was seen many times. This CDR3 reads CSARGQGAEKLFF. As DNA, the CDR3 is TGCAGTGCGAGGGGACAGGGGGCTGAAAAACTGTTTTTT. This chain links TRBV20-1 with TRBJ1-4; 12 bases map to TRBD1. The CDR3 is 13 amino acids. Per germline, CDR1 DFQATT and CDR2 SNEGSKA (reference sequence). V was clipped by 6 bases and J by 7 bases; unmatched bases: 3.

There are many counts of this clonotype. The germline gene is not matched at one end of the junction; a read error may be the cause. The rearrangement uses TRBV4-1 and TRBJ2-1; possibly TRBD2 for D (5 bases). The CDR3 is made up of 16 amino acids. CDR1 and CDR2 from the germline V gene are MGHRA and YSYEKL. CDR3 protein: CASSQAPSGSYNEQFF. In DNA, the CDR3 is TGTGCCAGCAGCCAAGCTCCGAGCGGCTCCTACAATGAGCAGTTCTTC.

This clonotype occurred a few times. The chain combines TRBV27 with TRBJ1-4; a possible D gene is TRBD1 (5 bases). CDR1 is MNHEY and CDR2 is SMNVEV in the germline V gene (reference sequence). V was pared by 6 bases and J by 14 bases, with 19 bases between. CDR3 size: 13 residues. Here the CDR3 reads CASSVTGGGGLFF. Here the CDR3 DNA reads TGTGCCAGCAGCGTAACTGGGGGGGGGGGTCTGTTTTTT.

There are a few counts of this clonotype. The rearrangement links TRBV29-1 to TRBJ1-1; D is perhaps TRBD1 (5 bases). Germline V lookup: CDR1 SQVTM, CDR2 ANQGSEA. V shed 6 bases and J shed 1 base, with 18 bases lying between them. The CDR3 is 15 amino acids. This CDR3 reads CSVNAPGPTNTEAFF. The DNA of the CDR3 is TGCAGCGTGAATGCCCCGGGACCTACGAACACTGAAGCTTTCTTT. Filled out from reference TRBV29-1 and TRBJ1-1, the complete variable domain reads SAVISQKPSRDICQRGTSLTIQCQVDSQVTMMFWYRQQPGQSLTLIATANQGSEATYESGFVIDKFPISRPNLTFSTLTVSNMSPEDSSIYLCSVNAPGPTNTEAFFGQGTRLTVV.

The table lists this clonotype with a few counts. The chain couples TRBV7-9 to TRBJ2-7; no definite D call. V was trimmed by 4 bases and J by 0 bases, leaving 10 bases between them. This CDR3 region has 14 residues. The germline V gene has CDR1 SEHNR and CDR2 FQNEAQ (reference sequence). The CDR3 DNA reads TGTGCCAGCAGCTCCCAGATCGACTCCTACGAGCAGTACTTC. Translating gives CASSSQIDSYEQYF.

The V and J genes are TRBV9 and TRBJ2-3; the D gene could be TRBD1 or TRBD2 (6 bases each). From germline, CDR1 is SGDLS and CDR2 YYNGEE. This CDR3 spans 17 amino acids. V lost 4 bases and J 1 base, leaving 19 bases between the germline ends. Here the CDR3 DNA reads TGTGCCAGCAGCCCAGAACACGACAGGAGGGGCACAGATACGCAGTATTTT. Translated, it gives CASSPEHDRRGTDTQYF.

The sample holds a few counts of this clonotype. The chain couples TRBV7-8 to TRBJ1-2; possible D gene TRBD1, 5 bases. In germline, CDR1 is SGHVS, CDR2 FQNEAQ. The CDR3 is made up of 16 amino acids. V was pared by 7 bases and J by 8 bases, with 26 bases between. CDR3 bases: TGTGCCAGCACCGAAGGAGGGGCCAGGCCACGTTTAGGCTACACCTTC. It yields the protein CASTEGGARPRLGYTF.

This clonotype was seen many times. V and J are TRBV5-1 and TRBJ1-1, with D unclear. The V and J ends lost 3 bases and 1 base respectively, with 10 bases between them. The CDR3 is 14 residues long. Germline V gives CDR1 SGHRS, CDR2 YFSETQ. The CDR3 DNA reads as TGCGCCAGCAGCTCCCAGCAGAGGAACACTGAAGCTTTCTTT. Translation: CASSSQQRNTEAFF. Based on the CDR3 plus reference TRBV5-1 and TRBJ1-1, the full variable domain is KAGVTQTPRYLIKTRGQQVTLSCSPISGHRSVSWYQQTPGQGLQFLFEYFSETQRNKGNFPGRFSGRQFSNSRSEMNVSTLELGDSALYLCASSSQQRNTEAFFGQGTRLTVV.

At least ten counts were recorded for this clonotype. The genes are TRBV11-3 and TRBJ1-1, with a weak D call TRBD1 (6 bases). V lost 0 bases and J lost 5, with 10 bases in between. The CDR3 is 14 amino acids. Germline CDR1 and CDR2: SGHNT and YENEEA. CDR3 region: CASSLDQTGTEAFF. For the CDR3, the DNA is TGTGCCAGCAGCTTAGACCAGACAGGAACTGAAGCTTTCTTT.

This clonotype was seen at least ten times. The chain combines TRBV27 with TRBJ1-2; maybe TRBD1 (5 bases). There are 15 residues in the CDR3. V lost 0 bases, J lost 2 bases, and 10 bases lay in between. Germline-derived CDR1 and CDR2 are MNHEY and SMNVEV (reference sequence). The chain's CDR3 is CASSLSNSGNYGYTF. The CDR3 DNA follows: TGTGCCAGCAGTTTATCGAATTCAGGGAACTATGGCTACACCTTC.

The genes are TRBV7-9 and TRBJ1-2; D gene uncertain. Germline loops: CDR1 SEHNR, CDR2 FQNEAQ (reference sequence). The CDR3 has 13 residues. Trimming removed 3 bases at V and 3 bases at J, with 8 bases between. The CDR3 sequence is CASSFLVDYGYTF. DNA of the CDR3: TGTGCCAGCAGCTTTCTCGTGGACTATGGCTACACCTTC.

This clonotype was seen at least ten times. The chain employs TRBV12-3 or TRBV12-4 and TRBJ2-5; tentative D call: TRBD2 (5 bases). The CDR3 extends over 13 amino acids. The V gene lost 3 bases and the J gene lost 4 bases, with 9 bases spanning the gap. The CDR3 coding sequence is TGTGCCAGCAGTTTCGGGGTAATAGAGACCCAGTACTTC. Protein sequence: CASSFGVIETQYF.

This clonotype was observed many times. V usage is TRBV7-9 and J usage is TRBJ1-1; D perhaps matches TRBD1 (5 bases). In germline, CDR1 is SEHNR, CDR2 FQNEAQ (reference sequence). Trimming took off 2 bases at V and 5 bases at J, with 15 bases between the two ends. The CDR3 length is 15 residues. The CDR3 bases are TGTGCCAGCAGCTTATACCGGGGCCAAGGAACTGAAGCTTTCTTT. Encoded protein: CASSLYRGQGTEAFF. Based on the CDR3 plus reference TRBV7-9 and TRBJ1-1, the full variable domain is DTGVSQNPRHKITKRGQNVTFRCDPISEHNRLYWYRQTLGQGPEFLTYFQNEAQLEKSRLLSDRFSAERPKGSFSTLEIQRTEQGDSAMYLCASSLYRGQGTEAFFGQGTRLTVV.

This clonotype has only a few counts. The chain has TRBV6-2 or TRBV6-3 and TRBJ1-1, with TRBD1 identical over 8 bases. J gave up 4 bases and V 1 base, and 8 bases lay outside the gene matches. CDR3 length: 16 residues. Germline loops: CDR1 MNHEY, CDR2 SVGEGT. CDR3 amino acids: CASSYFLDRGATEAFF. The DNA for the CDR3 is TGTGCCAGCAGTTACTTCCTCGACAGGGGCGCCACTGAAGCTTTCTTT.

This clonotype has a count of ten or more. The chain uses TRBV28 and TRBJ1-2, with 7 bases that match TRBD1. Germline trimming cut 3 bases from V and 8 bases from J; bases unmatched to any gene: 9. The V gene's germline CDR1 is MDHEN and CDR2 SYDVKM. This CDR3 spans 14 amino acids. The CDR3 DNA follows: TGTGCCAGCAGTTTGGATCTGACAGGGATCGGCTACACCTTC. Protein sequence: CASSLDLTGIGYTF.

The chain recombines TRBV24-1 with TRBJ1-2, with D unresolved. CDR3 size: 12 residues. The V end was cut by 2 bases, the J end by 4 bases, with 4 bases between. Germline CDR1 KGHDR, CDR2 SFDVKD. Written as DNA, the CDR3 is TGTGCCACCAGTGATTGGAGCTATGGCTACACCTTC. Its protein product is CATSDWSYGYTF.

A single count supports this clonotype. Being one base from a much bigger clone, this may be a read error. The chain couples TRBV10-1 to TRBJ1-1, with a tentative D call TRBD1 (5 bases). Germline lookup yields CDR1 WNHNN and CDR2 SYGVQD (reference sequence). The CDR3 covers 14 residues. The chain's CDR3 is CASSPSQGATGAFF. The CDR3 nucleotides are TGTGCCAGCAGTCCCTCCCAGGGCGCCACTGGAGCTTTCTTT.

J is TRBJ1-5 and V is TRBV28; D call uncertain. CDR1 is MDHEN and CDR2 is SYDVKM in the germline V gene. The CDR3 has 15 amino acids. Trimming cost V 7 bases and J 7 bases, with 20 bases left between them. This CDR3 reads CASISAPVLGQPQHF. CDR3 DNA sequence: TGTGCCAGCATATCTGCTCCGGTCCTGGGGCAGCCCCAGCATTTT. The variable domain in full, completed from reference TRBV28 and TRBJ1-5, reads DVKVTQSSRYLVKRTGEKVFLECVQDMDHENMFWYRQDPGLGLRLIYFSYDVKMKEKGDIPEGYSVSREKKERFSLILESASTNQTSMYLCASISAPVLGQPQHFGDGTRLSIL.